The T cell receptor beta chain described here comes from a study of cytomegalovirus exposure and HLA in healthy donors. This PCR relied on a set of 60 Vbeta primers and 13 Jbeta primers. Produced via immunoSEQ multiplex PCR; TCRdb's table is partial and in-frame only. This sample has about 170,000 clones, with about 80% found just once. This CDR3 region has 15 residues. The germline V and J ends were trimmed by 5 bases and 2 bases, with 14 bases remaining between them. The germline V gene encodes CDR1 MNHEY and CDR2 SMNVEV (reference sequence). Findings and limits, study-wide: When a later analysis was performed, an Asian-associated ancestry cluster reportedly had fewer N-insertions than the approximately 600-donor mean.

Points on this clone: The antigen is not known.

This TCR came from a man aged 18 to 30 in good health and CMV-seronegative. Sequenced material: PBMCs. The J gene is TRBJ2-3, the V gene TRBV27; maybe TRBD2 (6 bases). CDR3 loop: CASSPRRGSTDTQYF. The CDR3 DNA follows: TGTGCCAGCAGTCCTAGGCGGGGTTCCACAGATACGCAGTATTTT.